This T cell receptor beta chain was obtained from a study of read filtering for tumor transcriptome and immune sequencing. This clonotype was seen repeatedly, ten times or more. Trimming removed 1 base from V and 1 base from J; junction bases left unmatched: 3. Germline V CDR1 and CDR2: SGHTA, FQGNSA. This CDR3 region has 15 residues. The library was built from approximately 400 ng RNA with molecular barcoded adaptors for alpha/delta and beta/gamma chains. MiXCR was run by TCRdb on the reads, yielding one entry per CDR3 protein. The table has about 93,000 distinct CDR3 sequences, approximately 21% seen once.

The specimen was a population of CD138-negative cells sorted from bone marrow. The rearrangement uses TRBV7-2 and TRBJ2-5; 7 bases line up with TRBD2. The receptor's source is a donor over 35 with multiple myeloma. The CDR3 coding sequence is TGTGCCAGCAGCTTAGAAGGGAGGGTCCAAGAGACCCAGTACTTC. Translation gives CASSLEGRVQETQYF.